The T cell receptor (beta chain) under discussion was sequenced for a study of memory CD4+ T cells and cytomegalovirus serostatus. Study overall: Donors were healthy Belgian adults, several CMV seropositive and about two dozen seronegative.

Source study methods: After removing out-of-frame reads, around 2.2 million distinct TCRbeta sequences remained. Using immunoSEQ multiplex PCR, the repertoire was profiled, and TCRdb retains in-frame clones only, with some absent. V and J calls and clone size follow that table, whereas D and trimming were derived from the DNA. Altogether some 48,000 clones are present, around four fifths being singletons, with the ten largest covering 0.94%. Trimming removed 7 bases at V and 2 bases at J, with 18 bases between. There are 16 residues in the CDR3. Germline V gene lookup returns CDR1 SGHAT and CDR2 FQNNGV. Single viable CD3+CD4+CD8-CD45RO+ cells were sorted as the memory CD4+ T cells.

The receptor was isolated from an adult in good health and CMV-seronegative. This rearrangement joins TRBV11-2 to TRBJ1-3, with D possibly TRBD1 on 5 matching bases. What was sequenced was memory CD4+ T cells from blood. The CDR3 sequence is CASNPQAGSTGNTIYF. CDR3 DNA sequence: TGTGCCAGCAACCCCCAGGCAGGGAGTACTGGAAACACCATATATTTT.